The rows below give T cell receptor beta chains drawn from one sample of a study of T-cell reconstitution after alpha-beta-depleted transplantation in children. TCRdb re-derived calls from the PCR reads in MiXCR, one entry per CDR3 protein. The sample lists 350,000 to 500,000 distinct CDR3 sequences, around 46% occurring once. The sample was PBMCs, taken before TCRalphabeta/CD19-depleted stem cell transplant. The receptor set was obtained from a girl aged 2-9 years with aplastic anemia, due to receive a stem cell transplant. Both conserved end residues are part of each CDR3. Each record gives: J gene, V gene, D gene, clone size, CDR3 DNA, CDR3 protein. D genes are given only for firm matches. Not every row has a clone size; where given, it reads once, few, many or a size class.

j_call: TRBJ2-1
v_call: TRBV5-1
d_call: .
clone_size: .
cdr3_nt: TGCGCCAGCAGCTTGGCCTCGGTCGAGGACAATGAGCAGTTCTTC
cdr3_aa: CASSLASVEDNEQFF

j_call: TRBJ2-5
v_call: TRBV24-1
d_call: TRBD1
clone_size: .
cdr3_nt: TGTGCCACGGACCTGGGGACAGGGGAGACCCAGTACTTC
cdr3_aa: CATDLGTGETQYF

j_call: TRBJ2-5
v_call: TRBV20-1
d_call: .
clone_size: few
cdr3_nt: TGCAGTGCTAGATGGGCCGAAAGGGCTGGTGAGACCCAGTACTTC
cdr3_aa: CSARWAERAGETQYF

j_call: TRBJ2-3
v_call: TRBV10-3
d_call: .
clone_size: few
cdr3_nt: TGTGCCATCAGTGAGAGTCTAGTCCGGCCTACGCAGTATTTT
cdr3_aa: CAISESLVRPTQYF

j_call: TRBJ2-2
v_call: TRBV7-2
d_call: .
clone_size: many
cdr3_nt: TGTGCCAGCAGCAGACCCGGACCGGGCACCGGGGAGCTGTTTTTT
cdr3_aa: CASSRPGPGTGELFF

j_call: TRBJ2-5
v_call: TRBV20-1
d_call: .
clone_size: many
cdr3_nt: TGCAGTGCTAGATGGGGAGACCAAGAGACCCAGTACTTC
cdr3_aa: CSARWGDQETQYF

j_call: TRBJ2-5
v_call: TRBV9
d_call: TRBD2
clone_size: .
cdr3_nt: TGTGCCAGCAGCGTAGGCGGGAGAGGCCAAGAGACCCAGTACTTC
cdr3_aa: CASSVGGRGQETQYF

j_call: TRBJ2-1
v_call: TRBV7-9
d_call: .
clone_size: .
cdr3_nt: TGTGCCAGCAGCTTAGCTTGGGGGGATCCCTACAATGAGCAGTTCTTC
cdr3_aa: CASSLAWGDPYNEQFF

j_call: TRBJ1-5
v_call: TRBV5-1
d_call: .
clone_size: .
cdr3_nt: TGCGCCGGTCTCGGTCAGCCCCAGCATTTT
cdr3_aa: CAGLGQPQHF

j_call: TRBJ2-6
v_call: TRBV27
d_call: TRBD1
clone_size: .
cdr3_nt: TGTGCCAGCGGAACGGAACAGGGGGCTGGGGCCAACGTCCTGACTTTC
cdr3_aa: CASGTEQGAGANVLTF

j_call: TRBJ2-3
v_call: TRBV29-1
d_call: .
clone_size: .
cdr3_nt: TGCAGCGTTTTAGTGGTGTGGGGCGATACGCAGTATTTT
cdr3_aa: CSVLVVWGDTQYF

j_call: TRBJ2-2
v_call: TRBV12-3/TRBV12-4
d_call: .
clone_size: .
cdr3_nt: TGTGCCAGCAGTTTGGGGTCTAGAGAAACCGGGGAGCTGTTTTTT
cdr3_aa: CASSLGSRETGELFF

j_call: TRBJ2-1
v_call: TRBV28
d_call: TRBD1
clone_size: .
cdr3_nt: TGTGCCAGCTGCGAATCTGGACAGGGTAGGAATGAGCAGTTCTTC
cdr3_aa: CASCESGQGRNEQFF

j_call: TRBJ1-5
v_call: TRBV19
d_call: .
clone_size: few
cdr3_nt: TGTGCCAGTAGTATAGGCGCAAATCAGCCCCAGCATTTT
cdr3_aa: CASSIGANQPQHF

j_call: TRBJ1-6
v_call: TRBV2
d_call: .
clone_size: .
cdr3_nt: TGTGCCAGCAGTGGGGCGACCGATAATTCACCCCTCCACTTT
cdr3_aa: CASSGATDNSPLHF

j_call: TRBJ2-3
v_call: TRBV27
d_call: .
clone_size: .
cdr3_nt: TGTGCCAGCAGCCCAAGGGGTAGCGTCGGAGCGGGAGATACGCAGTATTTT
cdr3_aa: CASSPRGSVGAGDTQYF

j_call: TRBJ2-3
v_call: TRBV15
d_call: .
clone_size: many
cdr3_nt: TGTGCCACCAGCAGAGATAAGCGTTTCGCAGATACGCAGTATTTT
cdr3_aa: CATSRDKRFADTQYF

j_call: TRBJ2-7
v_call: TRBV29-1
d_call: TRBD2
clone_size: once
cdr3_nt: TGCAGCGTGGCGGGACTAGCGGGTACCGAGCAGTACTTC
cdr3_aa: CSVAGLAGTEQYF

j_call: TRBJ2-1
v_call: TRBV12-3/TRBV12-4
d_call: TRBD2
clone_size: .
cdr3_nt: TGTGCCTGCTGTTTTCCAGCGGGAGCACTCTTGAGCTCCTACAATGAGCAGTTCTTC
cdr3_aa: CACCFPAGALLSSYNEQFF

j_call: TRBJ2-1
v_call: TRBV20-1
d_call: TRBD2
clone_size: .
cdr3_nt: TGCAGTGCTAGATCGCCCGGACTAGCGGGGCTCTCCTACAATGAGCAGTTCTTC
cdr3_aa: CSARSPGLAGLSYNEQFF

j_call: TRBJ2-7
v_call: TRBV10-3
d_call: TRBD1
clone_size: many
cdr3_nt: TGTGCCATCAGTCGGACAGGCGGCTCGAGCTCCTACGAGCAGTACTTC
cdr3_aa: CAISRTGGSSSYEQYF

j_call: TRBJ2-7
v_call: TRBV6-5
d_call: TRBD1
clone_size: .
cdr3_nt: TGTGCCAGCAGTAACAGGGGTTCCGGATCCTACGAGCAGTACTTC
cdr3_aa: CASSNRGSGSYEQYF

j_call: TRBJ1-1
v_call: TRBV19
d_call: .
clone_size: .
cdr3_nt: TGTGCCAGTTTCCAGGGCCGGAACACTGAAGCTTTCTTT
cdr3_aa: CASFQGRNTEAFF

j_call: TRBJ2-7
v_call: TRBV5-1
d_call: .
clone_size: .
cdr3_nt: TGCGCCAGCACCCTCGCCCTATGGGGGAACTCCTACGAGCAGTACTTC
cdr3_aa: CASTLALWGNSYEQYF

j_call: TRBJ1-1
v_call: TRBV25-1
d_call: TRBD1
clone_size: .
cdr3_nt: TGTGCCAGCAGACAACAGGGGAGGGACACTGAAGCTTTCTTT
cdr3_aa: CASRQQGRDTEAFF

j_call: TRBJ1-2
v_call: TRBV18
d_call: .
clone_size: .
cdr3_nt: TGTGCCAGCTCACCGAACAGGGCGGCCAGAGGCTACACCTTC
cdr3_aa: CASSPNRAARGYTF

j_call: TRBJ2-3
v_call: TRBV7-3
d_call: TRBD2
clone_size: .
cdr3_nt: TGTGCCAGCAGCTTAGGTCTTGAGCGGGGGGTCAGAGATACGCAGTATTTT
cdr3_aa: CASSLGLERGVRDTQYF

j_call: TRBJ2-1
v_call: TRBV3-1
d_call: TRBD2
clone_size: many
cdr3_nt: TGTGCCAGCAGCTCCGGGACTAGCGGGCAGAAGCCCTACAATGAGCAGTTCTTC
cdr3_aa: CASSSGTSGQKPYNEQFF

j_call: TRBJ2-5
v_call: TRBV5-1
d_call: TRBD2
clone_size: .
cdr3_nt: TGCGCCTCTGGGTCCGGGACTAGCGTTTATGAGACCCAGTACTTC
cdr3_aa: CASGSGTSVYETQYF

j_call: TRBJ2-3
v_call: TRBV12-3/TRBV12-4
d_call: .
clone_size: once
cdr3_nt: TGTGCCAGCAGTTTTTCGGCGGGGACAGATACGCAGTATTTT
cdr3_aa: CASSFSAGTDTQYF

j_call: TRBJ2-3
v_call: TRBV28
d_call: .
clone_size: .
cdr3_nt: TGTGCCAGCACCCTCGAAGGTTGGGGCCGAAGCACAGATACGCAGTATTTT
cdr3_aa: CASTLEGWGRSTDTQYF

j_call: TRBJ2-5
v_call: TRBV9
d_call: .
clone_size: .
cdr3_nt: TGTGCCAGCAGCCAGGGGTTAACCCAAGAGACCCAGTACTTC
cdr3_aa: CASSQGLTQETQYF

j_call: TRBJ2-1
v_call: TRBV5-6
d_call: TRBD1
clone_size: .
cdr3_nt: TGTGCCAGCAGCTTAGTACAGGGGTCCAATGAGCAGTTCTTC
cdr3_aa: CASSLVQGSNEQFF

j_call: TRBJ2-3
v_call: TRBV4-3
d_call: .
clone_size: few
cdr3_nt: TGCGCCAGCAGCCAAGAGCCCAGGGCATTCGGCGATACGCAGTATTTT
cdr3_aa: CASSQEPRAFGDTQYF

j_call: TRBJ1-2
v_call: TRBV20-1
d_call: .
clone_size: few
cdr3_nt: TGCAGTGCTAGAGATGGAACCACACCGGCTAACTATGGCTACACCTTC
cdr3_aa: CSARDGTTPANYGYTF

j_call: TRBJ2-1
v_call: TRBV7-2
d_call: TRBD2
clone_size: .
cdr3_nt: TGTGCCAGCATCTCGAGGCCGGGACTAGCGGCCTACAATGAGCAGTTCTTC
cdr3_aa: CASISRPGLAAYNEQFF

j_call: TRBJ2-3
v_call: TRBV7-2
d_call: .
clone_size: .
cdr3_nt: TGTGCCACCAGCTTAGTTTGGTCGAACACAGATACGCAGTATTTT
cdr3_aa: CATSLVWSNTDTQYF

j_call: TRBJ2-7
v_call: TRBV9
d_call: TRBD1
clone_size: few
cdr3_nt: TGTGCCAGCAGCGGTACGCAGGGGGCCCTTTCCTACGAGCAGTACTTC
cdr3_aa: CASSGTQGALSYEQYF

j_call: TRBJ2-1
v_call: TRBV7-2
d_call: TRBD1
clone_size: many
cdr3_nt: TGTGCCAGCAGCGGGACCTCGGGACAGGGGAAAAATGAGCAGTTCTTC
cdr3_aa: CASSGTSGQGKNEQFF

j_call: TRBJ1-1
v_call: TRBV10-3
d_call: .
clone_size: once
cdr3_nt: TGTGCCATCAGTGGGCAGGGAGGACCTAACACTGAAGCTTTCTTT
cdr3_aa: CAISGQGGPNTEAFF

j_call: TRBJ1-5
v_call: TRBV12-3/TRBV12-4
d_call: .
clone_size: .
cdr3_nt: TGTGCCAGCAGTTTTGCAGGGGCCGGTCAGCCCCAGCATTTT
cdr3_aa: CASSFAGAGQPQHF

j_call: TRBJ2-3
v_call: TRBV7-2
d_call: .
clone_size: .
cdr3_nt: TGTGCCAGCAGCGACCGATTTTCCAGGGGCACAGATACGCAGTATTTT
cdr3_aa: CASSDRFSRGTDTQYF

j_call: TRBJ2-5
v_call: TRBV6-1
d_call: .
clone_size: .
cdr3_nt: TGTGCCAGCTGGTTTGGAGGGAAAGAGACCCAGTACTTC
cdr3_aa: CASWFGGKETQYF

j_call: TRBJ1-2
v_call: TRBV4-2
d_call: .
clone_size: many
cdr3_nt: TGTGCCAGCAGCCAGGGGACGGGCCCTCCGAACTATGGCTACACCTTC
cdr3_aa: CASSQGTGPPNYGYTF

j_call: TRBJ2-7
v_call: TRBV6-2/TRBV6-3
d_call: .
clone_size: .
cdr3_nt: TGTGCCAGCAGGACGGCGGTCAACGTTGTCGAGCAGTACTTC
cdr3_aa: CASRTAVNVVEQYF

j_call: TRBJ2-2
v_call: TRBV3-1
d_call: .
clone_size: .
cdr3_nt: TGTGCCAGCAGCCCGCGGGGGCGGAGCGGGGAGCTGTTTTTT
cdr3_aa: CASSPRGRSGELFF

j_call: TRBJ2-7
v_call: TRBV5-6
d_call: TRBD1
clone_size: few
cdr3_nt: TGTGCCAGCAGCTACCGAGGGACAGGGGAGGAGCAGTACTTC
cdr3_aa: CASSYRGTGEEQYF

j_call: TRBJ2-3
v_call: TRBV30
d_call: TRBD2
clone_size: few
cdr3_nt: TGTGCCTGGAAGCGGGACCGCGCAGATACGCAGTATTTT
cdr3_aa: CAWKRDRADTQYF

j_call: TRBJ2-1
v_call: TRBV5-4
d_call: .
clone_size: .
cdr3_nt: TGTGCCAGCAGCTCCGGGGAGATAGAGCAGTTCTTC
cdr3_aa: CASSSGEIEQFF

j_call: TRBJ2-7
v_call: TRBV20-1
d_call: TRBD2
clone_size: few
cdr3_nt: TGCAGTGCTAGAGCCCGGGGACTAGCGGGTATCTCCTACGAGCAGTACTTC
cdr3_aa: CSARARGLAGISYEQYF